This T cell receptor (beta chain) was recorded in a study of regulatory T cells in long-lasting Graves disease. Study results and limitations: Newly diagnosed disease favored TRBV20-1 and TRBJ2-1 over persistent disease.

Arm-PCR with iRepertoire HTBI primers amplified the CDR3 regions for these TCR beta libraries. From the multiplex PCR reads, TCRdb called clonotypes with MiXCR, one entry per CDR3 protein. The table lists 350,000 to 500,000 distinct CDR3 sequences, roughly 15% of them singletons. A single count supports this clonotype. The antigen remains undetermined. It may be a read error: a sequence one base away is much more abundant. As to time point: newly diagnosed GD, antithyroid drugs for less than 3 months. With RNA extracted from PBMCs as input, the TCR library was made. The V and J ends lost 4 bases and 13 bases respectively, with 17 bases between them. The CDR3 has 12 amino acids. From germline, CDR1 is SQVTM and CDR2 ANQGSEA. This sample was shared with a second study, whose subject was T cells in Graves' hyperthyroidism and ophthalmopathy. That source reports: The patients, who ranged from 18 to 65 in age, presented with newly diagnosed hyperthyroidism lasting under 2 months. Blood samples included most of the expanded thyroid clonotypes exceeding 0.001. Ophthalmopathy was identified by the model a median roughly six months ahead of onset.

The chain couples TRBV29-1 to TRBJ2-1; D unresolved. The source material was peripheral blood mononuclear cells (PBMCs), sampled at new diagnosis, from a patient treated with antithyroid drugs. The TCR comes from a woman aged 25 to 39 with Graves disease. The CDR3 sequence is CSVGRVEETQFF. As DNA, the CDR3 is TGCAGCGTTGGACGTGTCGAAGAGACCCAGTTCTTC.